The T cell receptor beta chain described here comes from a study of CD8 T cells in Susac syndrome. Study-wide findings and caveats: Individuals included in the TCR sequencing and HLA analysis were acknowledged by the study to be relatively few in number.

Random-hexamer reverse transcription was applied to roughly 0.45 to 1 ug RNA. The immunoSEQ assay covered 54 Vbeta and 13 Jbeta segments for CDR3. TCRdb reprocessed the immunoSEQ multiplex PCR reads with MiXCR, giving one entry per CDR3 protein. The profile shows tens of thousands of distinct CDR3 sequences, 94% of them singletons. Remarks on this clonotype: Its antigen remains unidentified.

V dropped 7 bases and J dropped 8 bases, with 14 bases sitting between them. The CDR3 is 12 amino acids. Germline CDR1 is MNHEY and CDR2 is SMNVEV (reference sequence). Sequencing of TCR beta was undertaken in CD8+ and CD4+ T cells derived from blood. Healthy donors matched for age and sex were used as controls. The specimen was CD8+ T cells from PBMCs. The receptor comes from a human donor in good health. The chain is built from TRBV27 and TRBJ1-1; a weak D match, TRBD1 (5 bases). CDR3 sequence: CASIIRGQEAFF. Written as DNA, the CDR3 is TGTGCCAGCATAATTCGGGGCCAAGAAGCTTTCTTT.